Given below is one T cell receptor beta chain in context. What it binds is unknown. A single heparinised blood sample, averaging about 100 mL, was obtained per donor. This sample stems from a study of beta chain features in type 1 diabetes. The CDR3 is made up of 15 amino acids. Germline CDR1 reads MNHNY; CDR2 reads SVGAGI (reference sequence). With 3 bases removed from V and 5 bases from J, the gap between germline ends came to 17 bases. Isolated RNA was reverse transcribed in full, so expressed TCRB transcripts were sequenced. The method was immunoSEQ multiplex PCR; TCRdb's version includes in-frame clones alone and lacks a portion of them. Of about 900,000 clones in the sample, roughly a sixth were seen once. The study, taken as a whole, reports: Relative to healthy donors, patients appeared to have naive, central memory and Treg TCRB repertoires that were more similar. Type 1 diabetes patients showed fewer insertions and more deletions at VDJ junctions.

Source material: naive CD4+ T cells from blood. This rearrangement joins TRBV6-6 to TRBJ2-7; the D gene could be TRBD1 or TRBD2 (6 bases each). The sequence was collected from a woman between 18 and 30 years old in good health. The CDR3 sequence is CASSYGRGLVHEQYF. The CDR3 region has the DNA TGTGCCAGCAGTTATGGCCGGGGGCTCGTCCACGAGCAGTACTTC.